Below are 21 T cell receptor beta chains sequenced from a single sample in a study of cytomegalovirus exposure and HLA in healthy donors. PCR amplification relied on 60 Vbeta primers (plus 13 Jbeta primers). The assay was immunoSEQ multiplex PCR, and TCRdb's table has in-frame clones only and misses some. The sample shows 150,000 to 200,000 clones, over 75% of them seen only once. The sample consisted of PBMCs. These TCRs come from a female donor in good health and CMV-seronegative.

This clone is a singleton in its sample. V gene TRBV7-2 combines with J gene TRBJ1-2, with D tentatively TRBD1 (6 bases). The CDR3 runs to 13 residues. Per the germline V gene, CDR1 is SGHTA and CDR2 is FQGNSA. With 4 bases removed from V and 2 bases from J, the gap between germline ends came to 8 bases. CDR3 DNA sequence: TGTGCCAGCAGCTATGACAGGAACTATGGCTACACCTTC. Amino acid sequence: CASSYDRNYGYTF.

The V call is TRBV11-2, the J call TRBJ2-7, with 8 bases lining up with TRBD2. The V gene's germline CDR1 is SGHAT and CDR2 FQNNGV. This CDR3 has 16 amino acids. V shed 5 bases and J 2 bases; nucleotides not matched to a gene: 11. The CDR3 spells CASSHDHSGTTYEQYF. The DNA for the CDR3 is TGTGCCAGCAGCCATGACCATAGCGGGACCACCTACGAGCAGTACTTC.

This clone was seen only once. V usage is TRBV18 and J usage is TRBJ1-2; 7 bases line up with TRBD1. Trimming took 4 bases from V and 6 from J; bases not matched to a gene: 8. CDR3 length: 14 residues. CDR1 KGHSH and CDR2 LQKENI come from the germline V gene. The CDR3 reads CASSLQQGTDGYTF. The CDR3 DNA sequence: TGTGCCAGCTCACTTCAACAGGGGACCGATGGCTACACCTTC.

The J gene is TRBJ1-1, the V gene TRBV28, with 7 bases fitting TRBD1. This CDR3 spans 15 amino acids. V shed 5 bases, J shed 1 base, and the junction held 7 bases outside the gene matches. CDR1 and CDR2 from the germline V gene are MDHEN and SYDVKM. This chain's CDR3 is CASSPRQGRNTEAFF. CDR3 sequence (DNA): TGTGCCAGCAGTCCTCGACAGGGCCGGAACACTGAAGCTTTCTTT.

This clone was picked up one time. V usage is TRBV15 and J usage is TRBJ1-2, with D possibly TRBD1 on 6 matching bases. Germline V gene data show CDR1 as LNHNV and CDR2 as YYDKDF (reference sequence). The CDR3 is made up of 13 amino acids. V was pared by 5 bases and J by 8 bases, with 15 bases between. CDR3 DNA: TGTGCCACCAGCGAGAAGGGGGTGTTAGGCTACACCTTC. Translating gives CATSEKGVLGYTF.

This rearrangement joins TRBV18 to TRBJ1-1, with D possibly being TRBD1 (5 bases). The CDR3 runs 17 residues. Trimming cost V 6 bases and J 5 bases, with 25 bases left between them. CDR1 is KGHSH and CDR2 is LQKENI in the germline V gene. The CDR3 sequence is CASSPIDGRGGETEAFF. CDR3 sequence (DNA): TGTGCCAGCTCGCCCATCGACGGACGGGGCGGGGAAACTGAAGCTTTCTTT.

CDR3 sequence reads: CASSLMATSTDTQYF. Written as DNA, the CDR3 is TGTGCCAGCAGCTTAATGGCGACTAGCACAGATACGCAGTATTTT. The chain carries TRBV7-9 and TRBJ2-3; no firm D call. CDR1 is SEHNR, CDR2 FQNEAQ, per germline (reference sequence). CDR3 size: 15 residues. Trimming stripped 2 bases from V and 0 bases from J, with 9 bases between. Full variable domain (rest looked up from reference TRBV7-9 and TRBJ2-3): DTGVSQNPRHKITKRGQNVTFRCDPISEHNRLYWYRQTLGQGPEFLTYFQNEAQLEKSRLLSDRFSAERPKGSFSTLEIQRTEQGDSAMYLCASSLMATSTDTQYFGPGTRLTVL.

This clone was seen a handful of times. The rearrangement uses TRBV13 and TRBJ2-2; D is unclear. This CDR3 spans 16 amino acids. Per germline, CDR1 PRHDT and CDR2 FYEKMQ (reference sequence). Trimming stripped 0 bases from V and 0 bases from J, with 8 bases between. CDR3 loop: CASSLGELTNTGELFF. DNA of the CDR3: TGTGCCAGCAGCTTAGGCGAGCTTACGAACACCGGGGAGCTGTTTTTT.

This chain connects TRBV28 to TRBJ2-5; 14 nucleotides line up with TRBD2. The DNA matches TRBJ2-7 better at its end, which makes the J call doubtful. From germline, CDR1 is MDHEN and CDR2 SYDVKM. The CDR3 totals 17 residues. The chain's CDR3 is CASSSTGLAGDRYEQYF. CDR3 nucleotide sequence: TGTGCCAGCAGTTCGACGGGACTAGCGGGAGATCGTTACGAGCAGTACTTC.

This clone was detected only a few times. This chain connects TRBV11-2 to TRBJ2-1; 12 bases fit TRBD2. The V gene end was trimmed by 5 bases and the J gene end by 7 bases; junction bases not matched to a gene: 9. The germline gives CDR1 SGHAT, CDR2 FQNNGV. CDR3 length equals 16 residues. The CDR3 DNA reads TGTGCCAGCAGCCCTAGGACTAGCGGGAATGTTAATGAGCAGTTCTTC. This gives the protein CASSPRTSGNVNEQFF.

The chain employs TRBV7-3 and TRBJ2-2; D not certain. The V gene lost 6 bases and the J gene lost 4 bases, with 21 bases spanning the gap. CDR3 length equals 17 residues. Germline assignment: CDR1 SGHTA and CDR2 FQGTGA. The CDR3 region is CASSHPFSQRGTGELFF. CDR3 coding DNA: TGTGCCAGCAGTCACCCTTTTTCCCAGCGAGGCACCGGGGAGCTGTTTTTT.

This rearrangement joins TRBV19 to TRBJ2-7, with 8 bases that match TRBD2. Germline CDR1 and CDR2: LNHDA and SQIVND (reference sequence). This CDR3 is built from 15 residues. V dropped 3 bases and J dropped 0; count of bases not matched to a gene: 4. The CDR3 sequence: CASSMGGGLSYEQYF. The CDR3 nucleotides are TGTGCCAGTAGTATGGGCGGGGGGCTCTCCTACGAGCAGTACTTC.

This chain joins TRBV29-1 and TRBJ1-1; a possible D gene is TRBD1 (6 bases). This CDR3 has 14 amino acids. Per the germline V gene, CDR1 is SQVTM and CDR2 is ANQGSEA. The ends were cut back, 5 bases at V and 2 bases at J, with 15 bases in the middle. CDR3 nucleotides: TGCAGCGTTTGTCGGTCAGGGGCCAACACTGAAGCTTTCTTT. It codes for CSVCRSGANTEAFF.

The J gene is TRBJ2-7, the V gene TRBV4-1; 8 bases agree with TRBD1. V shed 1 base, J shed 0 bases, and the junction held 8 bases outside the gene matches. The length of the CDR3 is 17 residues. In germline, CDR1 is MGHRA, CDR2 YSYEKL. CDR3 loop: CASSQAVRTGSSYEQYF. CDR3 nucleotide sequence: TGCGCCAGCAGCCAAGCTGTAAGGACAGGGAGCTCCTACGAGCAGTACTTC.

This clone was counted a few times. The rearrangement uses TRBV28 and TRBJ2-7; possible D gene TRBD2, 6 bases. Per germline, CDR1 MDHEN and CDR2 SYDVKM. The CDR3 sequence is 14 residues long. Trimming stripped 9 bases from V and 4 bases from J, with 19 bases between. The CDR3 bases are TGTGCCAGTGGCCCGGGGGTAGCTGGATACGAGCAGTACTTC. Protein product: CASGPGVAGYEQYF.

The chain carries TRBV5-1 and TRBJ1-6, with TRBD1 matching 7 bases. Germline lookup yields CDR1 SGHRS and CDR2 YFSETQ. The junction had 8 bases not matched to a gene; V was cut back by 3 bases and J by 8 bases. CDR3 length: 15 residues. CDR3 sequence reads: CASSSWTGDDSPLHF. For the CDR3, the DNA is TGCGCCAGCAGCTCTTGGACAGGCGATGATTCACCCCTCCACTTT. Full variable domain (remainder filled in from reference TRBV5-1 and TRBJ1-6): KAGVTQTPRYLIKTRGQQVTLSCSPISGHRSVSWYQQTPGQGLQFLFEYFSETQRNKGNFPGRFSGRQFSNSRSEMNVSTLELGDSALYLCASSSWTGDDSPLHFGNGTRLTVT.

V gene TRBV6-5 combines with J gene TRBJ1-5, with 11 bases identical to TRBD1. V trimming: 8 bases; J trimming: 1 base; junction bases outside the gene matches: 4. Germline V lookup: CDR1 MNHEY, CDR2 SVGAGI. The CDR3 has 15 residues. CDR3 in DNA: TGTGCCAGCCGGACAGGGGGCATGAGCAATCAGCCCCAGCATTTT. Protein product: CASRTGGMSNQPQHF.

V and J are TRBV29-1 and TRBJ1-1, with D hard to call. The CDR3 has 12 amino acids. Trimming pared 4 bases from V and 4 bases from J, leaving 10 bases between. The V gene's germline CDR1 is SQVTM and CDR2 ANQGSEA. CDR3 sequence reads: CSVGSGSTEAFF. The CDR3 region has the DNA TGCAGCGTTGGGTCTGGCAGCACTGAAGCTTTCTTT.

This chain links TRBV18 with TRBJ2-2; D remains unclear. Trimming took 4 bases from V and 4 from J, leaving 13 bases between them. Germline CDR1 KGHSH, CDR2 LQKENI. There are 15 residues in the CDR3. CDR3 loop: CASSLAARSTGELFF. The CDR3 DNA reads as TGTGCCAGCTCACTCGCGGCGCGTTCCACCGGGGAGCTGTTTTTT.

The chain couples TRBV7-8 to TRBJ2-1; D is possibly TRBD1 (6 bases). Trimming pared 6 bases from V and 5 bases from J, leaving 23 bases between. CDR3 length: 17 residues. CDR1 is SGHVS and CDR2 is FQNEAQ in the germline V gene. The DNA for the CDR3 is TGTGCCAGCAGGACAGGACTTAGAGGGGCTAGCAACAATGAGCAGTTCTTC. It encodes CASRTGLRGASNNEQFF.

The chain couples TRBV28 to TRBJ1-2, with 7 bases aligning to TRBD1. Unmatched junction bases numbered 7, after V lost 3 bases and J lost 6 bases. Germline loops: CDR1 MDHEN, CDR2 SYDVKM. This CDR3 region has 14 residues. This CDR3 reads CASSFSEGAHGYTF. CDR3 nucleotide sequence: TGTGCCAGCAGTTTCTCTGAGGGGGCGCATGGCTACACCTTC.